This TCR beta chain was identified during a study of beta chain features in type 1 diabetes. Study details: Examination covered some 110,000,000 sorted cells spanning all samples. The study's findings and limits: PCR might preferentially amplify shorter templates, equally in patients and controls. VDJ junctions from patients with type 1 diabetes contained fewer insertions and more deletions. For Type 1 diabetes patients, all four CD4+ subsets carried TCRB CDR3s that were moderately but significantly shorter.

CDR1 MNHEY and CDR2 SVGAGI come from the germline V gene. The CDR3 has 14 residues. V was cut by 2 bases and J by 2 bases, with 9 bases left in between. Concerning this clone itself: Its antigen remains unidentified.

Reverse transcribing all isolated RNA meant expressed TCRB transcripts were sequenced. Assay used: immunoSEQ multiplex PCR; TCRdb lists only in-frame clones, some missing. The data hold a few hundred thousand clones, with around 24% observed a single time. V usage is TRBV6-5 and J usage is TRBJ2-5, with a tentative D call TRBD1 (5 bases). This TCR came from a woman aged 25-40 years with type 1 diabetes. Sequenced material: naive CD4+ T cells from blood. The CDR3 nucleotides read TGTGCCAGCAGTTACGGGGCGTTACAAGAGACCCAGTACTTC. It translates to CASSYGALQETQYF.